The sequence of this T cell receptor (beta chain) was determined in a study of T cells in Graves' hyperthyroidism and ophthalmopathy. This clonotype was detected ten times or more. Germline V lookup: CDR1 SEHNR, CDR2 FQNEAQ (reference sequence). V trimming: 2 bases; J trimming: 2 bases; junction bases outside the gene matches: 7. The CDR3 has 16 amino acids. Regions amplified from RNA transcripts were the TCR beta CDR3 regions. The primer set for the first-round RT-PCR of the TCR CDR3 was HTBI. TCRdb re-analysed the multiplex PCR reads in MiXCR, keeping a single row per CDR3 protein. The sample holds approximately 370,000 distinct CDR3 sequences, about 18% seen once.

The specimen sequenced was blood. This receptor was identified in a woman between 25 and 40 years old with Graves' hyperthyroidism that later progressed to Graves' ophthalmopathy. The gene calls are TRBV7-9 and TRBJ2-3; 7 nucleotides agree with TRBD2. Here the CDR3 DNA reads TGTGCCAGCAGCTTAACCTGGGACTACCCCACAGATACGCAGTATTTT. It yields the protein CASSLTWDYPTDTQYF.